Sequencing of this T cell receptor beta chain was carried out in a study of CDR3 diversity in severe acne. One entry per CDR3 protein, called by TCRdb with MiXCR from the PCR reads. The table lists over 100,000 distinct CDR3 sequences, about half of them singletons. The V end was cut by 3 bases, the J end by 8 bases, with 14 bases between. The CDR3 length is 14 residues. The source of this sequence is a male donor with acne. V is TRBV6-7 and J is TRBJ2-1; D is perhaps TRBD1 or TRBD2 (5 bases each). TRBV6-7 is designated an ORF whose function remains uncertain. Material for sequencing was blood. CDR3 in amino acids: CASSYSGAWDEQFF. The CDR3 bases are TGTGCCAGCAGTTATTCCGGGGCTTGGGATGAGCAGTTCTTC.